This record covers a single T cell receptor beta chain. The entry originates in a study of blood T cell repertoires in COVID-19. On the study more broadly: Spain, Italy and the United States supplied samples that represented acute and convalescent COVID-19. In each case, the material was cDNA or gDNA derived from T cells, B-cell-depleted T cells, or PBMCs.

As handled by the study authors: Cell counts per sample came from amplifying reference gene primers. The table came from immunoSEQ multiplex PCR; TCRdb's copy has only in-frame clones and leaves some out. The V and J calls and the clone size are those of that table, but D and trimming were determined from the DNA. The sample has fewer than 300,000 clones, roughly 84% seen once; the top ten hold less than 4%. Per the germline V gene, CDR1 is MNHEY and CDR2 is SVGEGT. The V end was cut by 4 bases, the J end by 2 bases, with 6 bases between. The CDR3 covers 12 residues. Sequencing was carried out using peripheral blood. The rearrangement links TRBV6-2 or TRBV6-3 to TRBJ2-7, with D possibly being TRBD1 (6 bases). The TCR was taken from a young woman with acute or convalescent COVID-19. CDR3 region: CASSWTAYEQYF. CDR3 nucleotide sequence: TGTGCCAGCAGTTGGACAGCCTACGAGCAGTACTTC.